This T cell receptor beta chain was sequenced during a study of response to subunit inactivated influenza vaccine. Each CDR3 protein is one row after TCRdb ran MiXCR on the RT-PCR reads. The sample carries 500,000 to 750,000 distinct CDR3 sequences, around 15% recorded once. Broader study findings: The authors suggested that few new T cells are recruited per seasonal influenza vaccination.

This clonotype was observed a few times. Its specificity is unknown. The sequence derives from a man in his fifties or sixties who received an inactivated influenza vaccine. The sample in question was PBMCs from blood, obtained 11 to 12 days after vaccination.

The CDR3 nucleotides are TGTGCCAGCAGTCAAAATAACAGGGGCTTGGATACGCAGTATTTT. This sequence encodes CASSQNNRGLDTQYF. This chain links TRBV6-1 with TRBJ2-3; 7 bases match TRBD1. Per germline, CDR1 MNHNS and CDR2 SASEGT. V was pared by 5 bases and J by 6 bases, with 11 bases of the junction left unmatched. The length of the CDR3 is 15 residues.